These T cell receptor beta chains were read from a single sample in a study of OX40 agonist ivuxolimab in advanced cancers. Here immunoSEQ multiplex PCR was the method, and the copy in TCRdb shows in-frame clones only, minus some. The sample contains tens of thousands of clones, 85% to 90% of which appear only once. The sequences come from CD4+ or CD8+ T cells sorted from blood, collected in a trial of the OX40 agonist ivuxolimab. These receptors were taken from an adult with an advanced solid tumor such as melanoma, head and neck, liver or kidney cancer. Both conserved end residues are part of each CDR3. D genes are given only for firm matches. Not all rows give a size; the values are once, few, many and, for expanded clones, a class.

D gene,clone size,J gene,V gene,CDR3 DNA,CDR3 protein
.,.,TRBJ2-1,TRBV2,TGTGCCAGCAAAGAAGCAGACAATGAGCAGTTCTTC,CASKEADNEQFF
.,.,TRBJ2-3,TRBV5-1,TGCGCCAGCAGCTTACCCGCAGATACGCAGTATTTT,CASSLPADTQYF
TRBD1,.,TRBJ2-2,TRBV9,TGTGCCAGCAGCAACCGACAGGGTCGTGTCACCGGGGAGCTGTTTTTT,CASSNRQGRVTGELFF
TRBD1,.,TRBJ2-5,TRBV29-1,TGCAGCGTAAGACAGGGTCGCGAGACCCAGTACTTC,CSVRQGRETQYF
.,.,TRBJ2-3,TRBV15,TGTGCCACCAGCAGAGGGGTGTCAGGGCGAATAGATACGCAGTATTTT,CATSRGVSGRIDTQYF
.,.,TRBJ2-1,TRBV5-6,TGTGCCAGCAGCTTGGCGGCAACGTTCCGCTCCTACAATGAGCAGTTCTTC,CASSLAATFRSYNEQFF
.,once,TRBJ2-3,TRBV15,TGTGCCACATGGGGAGGAACAACATCAACGGTGGATACGCAGTATTTT,CATWGGTTSTVDTQYF
TRBD2,.,TRBJ2-6,TRBV5-4,TGTGCCAGCAGAGCGGGAGTGTCTGGGGCCAACGTCCTGACTTTC,CASRAGVSGANVLTF
.,.,TRBJ2-1,TRBV6-6,TGTGCCAGCAGTTATACGACTTCCTCAAATGAGCAGTTCTTC,CASSYTTSSNEQFF
.,.,TRBJ2-2,TRBV19,TGTGCCACCTCCCCGCCAAACACCGGGGAGCTGTTTTTT,CATSPPNTGELFF
.,.,TRBJ2-7,TRBV5-1,TGCGCCAGCAGCTTTCGGGCAGGGGGGTCCGAGCAGTACTTC,CASSFRAGGSEQYF
TRBD1,few,TRBJ1-2,TRBV6-6,TGTGCCAGCAGTTACTCGGGACAGGGGGATGGCTACACCTTC,CASSYSGQGDGYTF
.,.,TRBJ1-2,TRBV7-9,TGTGCCAGCAGCGAACAGCGACGGGCAGGCAACTATGGCTACACCTTC,CASSEQRRAGNYGYTF
.,.,TRBJ2-7,TRBV19,TGTGCCAGTAGTACCCCTCGCGGGACCTCCGGGGAGCAGTACTTC,CASSTPRGTSGEQYF
.,.,TRBJ1-1,TRBV6-5,TGTGCCAGCAGCCCCCGAGGGTTGACTGAAGCTTTCTTT,CASSPRGLTEAFF
.,.,TRBJ2-1,TRBV5-1,TGCGCCAGCAGCTCCGGACATTCCTACAATGAGCAGTTCTTC,CASSSGHSYNEQFF
.,.,TRBJ1-2,TRBV7-3,TGTGCCAGCAGCTTAAAAGCAGGCTGGGGCTACACCTTC,CASSLKAGWGYTF
.,.,TRBJ2-3,TRBV9,TGTGCCAGCAGCGTAGACGATACGCAGTATTTT,CASSVDDTQYF
.,.,TRBJ2-1,TRBV11-2,TGTGCCAGCAGCCCGACCGGGACTCTCTCCTACAATGAGCAGTTCTTC,CASSPTGTLSYNEQFF
TRBD1,.,TRBJ1-1,TRBV19,TGTGCCAGTAGTACCACCGGGACAGGTCCCACTGAAGCTTTCTTT,CASSTTGTGPTEAFF
.,.,TRBJ2-3,TRBV18,TGTGCCAGCTCACCCCGGGGAGGATCAATCACAGATACGCAGTATTTT,CASSPRGGSITDTQYF
.,.,TRBJ1-2,TRBV10-3,TGTGCCATCAGCGACTTAGGGGGGCCCAGCTATGGCTACACCTTC,CAISDLGGPSYGYTF